This T cell receptor beta chain was captured by sequencing in a study of early T cells in non-severe SARS-CoV-2 infection. About the study: Alpha and beta chains were unpaired, from unsorted whole-blood bulk RNA.

Unique molecular identifier tags were affixed to discrete cDNA molecules. TCRdb ran MiXCR on the 5' RACE reads and lists one entry per CDR3 protein. In the table there are around 60,000 distinct CDR3 sequences, roughly an eighth of which are singletons. The germline V gene encodes CDR1 MGHRA and CDR2 YSYEKL. This CDR3 has 16 amino acids. V was pared by 1 base and J by 1 base, with 10 bases between. A note on this clonotype: Its target is unknown.

Study-wide results and limits: VDJdb-based matching was biased toward anti-spike CD8 responses and missed private and CD4 specificities.

This TCR was recovered from an adult who was a healthcare worker with PCR-confirmed SARS-CoV-2 infection or an uninfected control (not recorded which). The chain employs TRBV4-1 and TRBJ2-2; D gene uncertain. The sample consisted of whole blood. CDR3: CASSQVNSMNTGELFF. In DNA, the CDR3 is TGCGCCAGCAGCCAAGTCAACAGTATGAACACCGGGGAGCTGTTTTTT.